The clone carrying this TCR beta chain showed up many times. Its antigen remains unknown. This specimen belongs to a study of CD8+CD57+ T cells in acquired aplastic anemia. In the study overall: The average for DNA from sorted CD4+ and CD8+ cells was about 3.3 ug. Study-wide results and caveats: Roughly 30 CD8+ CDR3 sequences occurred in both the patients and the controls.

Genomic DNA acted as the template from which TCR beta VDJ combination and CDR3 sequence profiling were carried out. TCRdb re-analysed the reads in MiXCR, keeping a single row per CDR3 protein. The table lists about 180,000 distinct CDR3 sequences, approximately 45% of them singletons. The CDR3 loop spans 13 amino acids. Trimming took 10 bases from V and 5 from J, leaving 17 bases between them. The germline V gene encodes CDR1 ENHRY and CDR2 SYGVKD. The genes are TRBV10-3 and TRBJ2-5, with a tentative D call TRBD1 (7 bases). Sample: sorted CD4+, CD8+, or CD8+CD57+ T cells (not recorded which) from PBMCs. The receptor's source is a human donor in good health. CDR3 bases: TGTGCCACCTCCAGGACAGGAGGGGAGACCCAGTACTTC. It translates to CATSRTGGETQYF.